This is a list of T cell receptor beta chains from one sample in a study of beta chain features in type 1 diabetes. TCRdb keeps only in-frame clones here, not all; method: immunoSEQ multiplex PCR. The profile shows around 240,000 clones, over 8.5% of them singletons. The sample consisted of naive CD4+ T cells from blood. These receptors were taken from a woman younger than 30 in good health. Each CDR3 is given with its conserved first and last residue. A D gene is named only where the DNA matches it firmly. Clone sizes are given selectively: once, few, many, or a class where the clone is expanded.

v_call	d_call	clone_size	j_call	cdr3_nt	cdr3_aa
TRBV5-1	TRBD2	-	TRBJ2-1	TGCGCCACCGGGACTAGCGGGTGGAATGAGCAGTTCTTC	CATGTSGWNEQFF
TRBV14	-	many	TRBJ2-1	TGTGCCAGCAGCCCCCGGAGGTACAATGAGCAGTTCTTC	CASSPRRYNEQFF
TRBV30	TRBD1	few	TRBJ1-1	TGTGCCTGGAGTGTCGCAGGGGGGAACACTGAAGCTTTCTTT	CAWSVAGGNTEAFF
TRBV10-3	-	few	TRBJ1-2	TGTGCCATCAGTGAGACAGGAGCCAATGATCGCTACACCTTC	CAISETGANDRYTF
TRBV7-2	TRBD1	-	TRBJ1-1	TGTGCCAGCAGCTCGACAGGGGTTGAAGCTTTCTTT	CASSSTGVEAFF
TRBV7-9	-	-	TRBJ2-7	TGTGCCAGCACAGGGGGGCCGACCTCCTACGAGCAGTACTTC	CASTGGPTSYEQYF
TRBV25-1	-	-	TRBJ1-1	TGTGCCAGCAGTGAATCGAGGGTCACTGAAGCTTTCTTT	CASSESRVTEAFF
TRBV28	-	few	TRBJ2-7	TGTGCCAGCATCAACCACAGGACCTACGAGCAGTACTTC	CASINHRTYEQYF
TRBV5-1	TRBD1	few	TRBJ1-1	TGCGCCAGCGCCCCGGGACAGGGAGGGACTGAAGCTTTCTTT	CASAPGQGGTEAFF
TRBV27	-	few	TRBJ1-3	TGTGCCAGCAGTTTGAATCAGCTTTCCGGGTCCGGAAACACCATATATTTT	CASSLNQLSGSGNTIYF
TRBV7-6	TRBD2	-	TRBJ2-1	TGTGCCAGCAGCGTAATAGCGGGGGCGTCCAGGAATGAGCAGTTCTTC	CASSVIAGASRNEQFF
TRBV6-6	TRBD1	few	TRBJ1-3	TGTGCCAGCAGGCCGACAGGGAGCTCTGGAAACACCATATATTTT	CASRPTGSSGNTIYF
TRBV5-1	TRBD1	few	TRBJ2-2	TGCGCCAGCAGCGCAAACAGGGGCACCGGGGAGCTGTTTTTT	CASSANRGTGELFF
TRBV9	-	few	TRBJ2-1	TGTGCCAGCAGCGCCCTAGGGGGGGGACCAACCTCCTACAATGAGCAGTTCTTC	CASSALGGGPTSYNEQFF